These 13 T cell receptor beta chains were all obtained from the same sample, sequenced in a study of regulatory T cells in long-lasting Graves disease (dated by TCRdb to the early 2020s). Libraries were prepared through multiplex PCR. The reads were generated on an Illumina HiSeq 4000. CDR3 regions were amplified by Arm-PCR with iRepertoire HTBI primers to construct TCR beta libraries. Starting from the raw public reads, TCRdb applied fastp trimming at Q25, assembled clones with MiXCR and retained in-frame beta chains. CDR3 protein sequences are deduplicated, and each keeps its most common genes and DNA. The sample table contains some 500,000 distinct CDR3 sequences; only one count was recorded for 15% to 20% of them. Of the sample, about 25% is held by the ten largest clones. The time point label of this sample denotes: newly diagnosed GD, antithyroid drugs for less than 3 months. For both TCR sequencing and RNA sequencing, RNA was extracted from PBMCs in TRIzol.

These data were likewise used in another study, on T cells in Graves' hyperthyroidism and ophthalmopathy.

The material was peripheral blood mononuclear cells (PBMCs), obtained at new diagnosis, from a patient treated with antithyroid drugs. These receptors were collected from a woman aged 35-65 years with Graves disease. Donor details come from another sample of the same person, matched by shared clones.

This clonotype was counted only a few times. The chain employs TRBV4-1 and TRBJ1-2, with D possibly being TRBD1 (6 bases). CDR3 size: 16 residues. The germline CDR1 and CDR2 sequences are MGHRA and YSYEKL. V was clipped by 3 bases and J by 1 base, with 15 bases between them. The CDR3 DNA reads as TGCGCCAGCAGCCAGGTCGGACAGACAGTTAACTATGGCTACACCTTC. Amino acids: CASSQVGQTVNYGYTF.

This clonotype has only a few counts. The V and J genes are TRBV15 and TRBJ2-1; 7 bases align to TRBD2. Trimming took 6 bases from V and 2 from J; bases not matched to a gene: 7. Germline-derived CDR1 and CDR2 are LNHNV and YYDKDF (reference sequence). This CDR3 is built from 15 residues. CDR3 coding DNA: TGTGCCACCAGTCTGAGGGCGGGGGCCTACAATGAGCAGTTCTTC. This translates into CATSLRAGAYNEQFF. Variable domain in full (rest from reference TRBV15 and TRBJ2-1): DAMVIQNPRYQVTQFGKPVTLSCSQTLNHNVMYWYQQKSSQAPKLLFHYYDKDFNNEADTPDNFQSRRPNTSFCFLDIRSPGLGDTAMYLCATSLRAGAYNEQFFGPGTRLTVL.

This chain uses TRBV20-1 with TRBJ2-4; tentatively, D is TRBD2 (7 bases). Germline V CDR1 and CDR2: DFQATT, SNEGSKA (reference sequence). The V and J ends lost 0 bases and 6 bases respectively, with 15 bases between them. CDR3 length equals 15 residues. The CDR3 DNA follows: TGCAGTGCTAGAGATCCGGCGGGGGCCCGAAACATTCAGTACTTC. This gives the protein CSARDPAGARNIQYF.

This clonotype was seen ten or more times. This rearrangement joins TRBV7-9 to TRBJ1-1; tentative D call: TRBD1 (5 bases). The V end lost 2 bases, the J end lost 4 bases, and 20 bases lay between the germline ends. CDR3 length equals 17 residues. CDR1 SEHNR and CDR2 FQNEAQ come from the germline V gene (reference sequence). CDR3 coding DNA: TGTGCCAGCAGCTTAAAAAGATCAGGGCAGGGAGGCACTGAAGCTTTCTTT. Protein product: CASSLKRSGQGGTEAFF.

On this clonotype: Sequence at one end of the junction differs from germline and may be a read error. The chain uses TRBV19 and TRBJ2-7, with 7 bases that match TRBD1. Germline loops: CDR1 LNHDA, CDR2 SQIVND (reference sequence). The CDR3 spans 16 residues. This CDR3 is CACSASQGPAGYEQYF. The CDR3 nucleotides are TGTGCCTGTAGTGCATCACAGGGGCCTGCGGGCTACGAGCAGTACTTC. Full variable domain (rest looked up from reference TRBV19 and TRBJ2-7): DGGITQSPKYLFRKEGQNVTLSCEQNLNHDAMYWYRQDPGQGLRLIYYSQIVNDFQKGDIAEGYSVSREKKESFPLTVTSAQKNPTAFYLCACSASQGPAGYEQYFGPGTRLTVT.

This clonotype was picked up many times. The genes are TRBV6-1 and TRBJ1-4, with TRBD1 matching 7 bases. V was pared by 6 bases and J by 8 bases, with 9 bases of the junction left unmatched. CDR3 length: 14 amino acids. The germline V gene encodes CDR1 MNHNS and CDR2 SASEGT. The CDR3 reads CASRAGTVREKLFF. CDR3 DNA: TGTGCCAGCAGGGCCGGGACAGTAAGAGAAAAACTGTTTTTT.

This clonotype showed up many times. This chain connects TRBV15 to TRBJ2-5, with a tentative D call TRBD2 (5 bases). Germline V gene sequence: CDR1 LNHNV, CDR2 YYDKDF (reference sequence). V lost 5 bases, J lost 1 base, and 8 bases lay in between. This CDR3 has 13 residues. The CDR3 loop reads CATSSDFQETQYF. In DNA form, the CDR3 reads TGTGCCACCAGCTCGGACTTCCAAGAGACCCAGTACTTC.

This clonotype has at least ten counts. This sequence joins TRBV2 and TRBJ1-5, with 9 bases matching TRBD1. The V segment lost 7 bases and the J segment 6 bases; nucleotides outside the gene matches: 10. The germline V gene has CDR1 SNHLY and CDR2 FYNNEI. The CDR3 is 15 residues long. CDR3 amino acids: CASKHGTGQGQPQHF. DNA for the CDR3: TGTGCCAGCAAACACGGGACAGGGCAAGGTCAGCCCCAGCATTTT.

Only one count was recorded for this clonotype. The rearrangement joins TRBV2 to TRBJ2-7, with 9 bases identical to TRBD1. The CDR3 is 16 residues long. CDR1 is SNHLY, CDR2 FYNNEI, per germline. V was clipped by 4 bases and J by 0 bases; unmatched bases: 7. CDR3 bases: TGTGCCAGCAGTGGGGGGACAGGGCTTGCCTCCTACGAGCAGTACTTC. The encoded protein is CASSGGTGLASYEQYF.

The chain combines TRBV20-1 with TRBJ1-1, with TRBD1 identical over 9 bases. The CDR3 is made up of 16 amino acids. V was clipped by 5 bases and J by 1 base; unmatched bases: 11. Per germline, CDR1 DFQATT and CDR2 SNEGSKA (reference sequence). The CDR3 DNA is TGCAGTGCTCGACCAACAGGGGGCCGGGGGAACACTGAAGCTTTCTTT. Translated: CSARPTGGRGNTEAFF.

This clonotype appeared many times. The chain carries TRBV29-1 and TRBJ2-3; D uncertain. Looked up from germline, CDR1 is SQVTM and CDR2 is ANQGSEA. The CDR3 has 15 residues. Trimming left V 4 bases short and J 4 bases short, with 18 bases between. CDR3 protein: CSVGAPLNAADTQYF. The CDR3 bases are TGCAGCGTTGGTGCCCCCCTGAACGCGGCAGATACGCAGTATTTT.

The V gene is TRBV25-1, the J gene TRBJ2-2, with 9 bases aligning to TRBD1. CDR1 and CDR2 from the germline V gene are MGHDK and SYGVNS. The CDR3 has 17 amino acids. After removal of 4 bases from V and 2 bases from J, the junction contained 8 bases not matched to a gene. The CDR3 nucleotides read TGTGCCAGCAGTGCCTCTCCGGGACAGGGTAACACCGGGGAGCTGTTTTTT. Residues: CASSASPGQGNTGELFF.

This clonotype was observed a few times. The gene calls are TRBV12-3 or TRBV12-4 and TRBJ2-7, with TRBD2 identical over 13 bases. V shed 5 bases and J 2 bases; nucleotides not matched to a gene: 15. The CDR3 extends over 19 amino acids. Here the CDR3 DNA reads TGTGCCAGCAGTCTCCAACCGGGACTAGCGGGACCAAGGGCCTACGAGCAGTACTTC. This gives the protein CASSLQPGLAGPRAYEQYF.